The 11 T cell receptor beta chains listed next were all sequenced from one sample in a study of shared clonotypes between healthy human individuals. Only in-frame clones appear in the TCRdb table, and some are missing; sequencing was by immunoSEQ multiplex PCR. There are some 1,400,000 clones in the sample; roughly 96% occur only once, and approximately 1.1% lies in the top ten. Specimen: naive CD4+ T cells sorted from blood. Described subset: CD45RA+ positively selected. The receptors shown here come from a man aged 25-45 years in good health.

The chain links TRBV27 to TRBJ2-7; 7 positions match TRBD1. The CDR3 length is 14 residues. The ends lost 6 bases at V and 2 bases at J; junction bases unmatched: 7. CDR1 is MNHEY and CDR2 is SMNVEV in the germline V gene (reference sequence). The CDR3 is CASSQRQGAYEQYF. CDR3 nucleotides: TGTGCCAGCAGCCAACGACAGGGCGCCTACGAGCAGTACTTC.

The chain couples TRBV7-9 to TRBJ2-7; unclear D gene. CDR3 length: 15 amino acids. With 1 base removed from V and 3 bases from J, the gap between germline ends came to 13 bases. Germline V gives CDR1 SEHNR, CDR2 FQNEAQ (reference sequence). The CDR3 spells CASSLGATVLYEQYF. CDR3 coding DNA: TGTGCCAGCAGCTTAGGAGCCACAGTTCTCTACGAGCAGTACTTC.

This rearrangement joins TRBV6-5 to TRBJ2-7, with D hard to call. Deletions cut 2 bases from V and 3 bases from J, with 17 bases between. The germline CDR1 and CDR2 sequences are MNHEY and SVGAGI. This CDR3 comprises 16 residues. CDR3 DNA: TGTGCCAGCAGTTACGGGTCGAGCAGGTCGGGCTACGAGCAGTACTTC. This sequence encodes CASSYGSSRSGYEQYF.

This chain joins TRBV15 and TRBJ2-7, with D tentatively TRBD2 (6 bases). From germline, CDR1 is LNHNV and CDR2 YYDKDF (reference sequence). Trimming shortened V by 4 bases and J by 2 bases, and 18 bases separated the two germline ends. The CDR3 loop spans 16 amino acids. The CDR3 sequence: CATSTGRGNNPYEQYF. CDR3 bases: TGTGCCACCAGCACGGGCCGGGGGAACAATCCCTACGAGCAGTACTTC.

This clone has just one count. The J gene is TRBJ2-1, the V gene TRBV7-9, with 9 nucleotides matching TRBD2. From germline, CDR1 is SEHNR and CDR2 FQNEAQ (reference sequence). The CDR3 totals 15 residues. V lost 5 bases, J lost 2 bases, and 4 bases stayed unmatched. This CDR3 reads CASSIRLAAYNEQFF. The CDR3 DNA follows: TGTGCCAGCAGCATCCGACTAGCGGCCTACAATGAGCAGTTCTTC.

The V call is TRBV9, the J call TRBJ1-1; possibly TRBD1 for D (6 bases). V was shortened by 4 bases and J by 0 bases, with 16 bases between the two germline ends. This CDR3 has 16 residues. Germline CDR1 reads SGDLS; CDR2 reads YYNGEE. CDR3 sequence reads: CASSRLAGAVNTEAFF. CDR3 bases: TGTGCCAGCAGCCGTCTTGCAGGGGCGGTGAACACTGAAGCTTTCTTT.

The rearrangement joins TRBV11-2 to TRBJ1-1; possibly TRBD1 for D (6 bases). V lost 3 bases and J lost 3, with 20 bases in between. Germline V CDR1 and CDR2: SGHAT, FQNNGV. The CDR3 sequence is 17 residues long. The CDR3 loop is CASSFYPGAKKDTEAFF. The CDR3, as DNA: TGTGCCAGCAGCTTCTACCCGGGGGCCAAAAAGGACACTGAAGCTTTCTTT.

The gene calls are TRBV11-2 and TRBJ1-5; D is unresolved. The CDR3 runs to 15 residues. Germline CDR1 and CDR2: SGHAT and FQNNGV. Trimming removed 0 bases at V and 0 bases at J, with 6 bases between. This CDR3 reads CASSLDSNSNQPQHF. The CDR3 DNA sequence: TGTGCCAGCAGCTTAGACAGTAATAGCAATCAGCCCCAGCATTTT.

CDR3 residues: CAWSDRVEQYF. The CDR3 region has the DNA TGTGCCTGGAGTGACAGGGTCGAGCAGTACTTC. This chain uses TRBV30 with TRBJ2-7, with D possibly TRBD1 on 6 matching bases. The V end was cut by 1 base, the J end by 6 bases, with 7 bases between. Germline loops: CDR1 GTSNPN, CDR2 SVGIG (reference sequence). The CDR3 runs to 11 residues.

This rearrangement joins TRBV15 to TRBJ2-7; possibly TRBD2 for D (6 bases). Germline CDR1 reads LNHNV; CDR2 reads YYDKDF (reference sequence). V lost 0 bases, J lost 3 bases, and 12 bases lay in between. This CDR3 has 15 residues. This CDR3 is CATSRDAGNYYEQYF. CDR3 nucleotides: TGTGCCACCAGCAGAGATGCGGGAAACTACTACGAGCAGTACTTC.

The chain carries TRBV28 and TRBJ2-1, with 9 bases lining up with TRBD1. J gave up 8 bases and V 6 bases, and 11 bases lay outside the gene matches. Germline loops: CDR1 MDHEN, CDR2 SYDVKM. The CDR3 is made up of 15 amino acids. CDR3 sequence: CASRAFGQGRHEQFF. Here the CDR3 DNA reads TGTGCCAGCAGGGCTTTTGGACAGGGGCGCCATGAGCAGTTCTTC.